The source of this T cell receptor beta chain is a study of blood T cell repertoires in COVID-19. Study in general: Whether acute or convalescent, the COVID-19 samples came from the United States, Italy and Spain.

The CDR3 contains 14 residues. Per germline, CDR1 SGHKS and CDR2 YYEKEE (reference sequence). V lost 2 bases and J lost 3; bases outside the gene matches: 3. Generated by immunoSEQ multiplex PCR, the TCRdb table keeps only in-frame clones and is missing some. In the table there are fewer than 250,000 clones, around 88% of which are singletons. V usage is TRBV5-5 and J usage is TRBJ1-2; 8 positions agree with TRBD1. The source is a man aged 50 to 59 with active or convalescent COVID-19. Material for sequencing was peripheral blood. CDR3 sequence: CASSLLGQDYGYTF. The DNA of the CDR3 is TGTGCCAGCAGCTTATTGGGACAGGACTATGGCTACACCTTC.